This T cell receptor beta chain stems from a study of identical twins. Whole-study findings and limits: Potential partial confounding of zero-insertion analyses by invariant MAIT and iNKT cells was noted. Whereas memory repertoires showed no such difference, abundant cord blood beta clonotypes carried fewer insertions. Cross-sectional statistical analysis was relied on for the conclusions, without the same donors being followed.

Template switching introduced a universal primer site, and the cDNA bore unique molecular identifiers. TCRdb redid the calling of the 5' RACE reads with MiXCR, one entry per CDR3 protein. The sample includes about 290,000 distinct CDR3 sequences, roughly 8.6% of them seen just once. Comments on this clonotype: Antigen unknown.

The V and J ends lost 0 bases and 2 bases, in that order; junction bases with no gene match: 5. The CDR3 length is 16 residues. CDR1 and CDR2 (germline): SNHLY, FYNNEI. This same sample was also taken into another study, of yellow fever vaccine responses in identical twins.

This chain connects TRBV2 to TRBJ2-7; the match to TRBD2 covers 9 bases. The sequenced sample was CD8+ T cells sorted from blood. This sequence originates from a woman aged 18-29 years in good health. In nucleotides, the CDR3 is TGTGCCAGCAGTGAAGCGCCTAGCGGGGCCACCTACGAGCAGTACTTC. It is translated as CASSEAPSGATYEQYF.